Listed below are T cell receptor beta chains from one sample, sequenced in a study of metastatic and nonmetastatic thyroid tumors. Via MiXCR, TCRdb re-called the PCR reads. The repertoire includes 30,000 or so clones, 20% to 25% of them detected once, and over 8.5% sits in the top ten. Material: blood. The receptors here all came from a female donor with papillary thyroid cancer or a benign thyroid nodule (not recorded which). Some clones in this sample may be carry-over from other donors' samples. Each CDR3 is given with its conserved first and last residue. A D gene is named only where the DNA matches it firmly. Only part of the rows carry a size: once, few, many, or a class if the clone is expanded.

D	length	V	J	size	CDR3	DNA
TRBD2	18	TRBV10-2	TRBJ2-5	many	CASRKGRESIIREETQYF	TGCGCCAGCAGGAAAGGGCGGGAGTCGATCATACGGGAAGAGACCCAGTACTTC
TRBD1	15	TRBV3-1	TRBJ1-1	many	CASSQKGQGYTEAFF	TGTGCCAGCAGCCAAAAAGGACAGGGCTACACTGAAGCTTTCTTT
.	13	TRBV6-1	TRBJ1-4	many	CASKKGYNEKLFF	TGTGCCAGCAAGAAAGGGTATAATGAAAAACTGTTTTTT
.	11	TRBV27	TRBJ2-5	many	CASSLTGTQYF	TGTGCCAGCAGTTTAACAGGGACCCAGTACTTC
TRBD2	16	TRBV5-8	TRBJ2-3	many	CASSLGTSGTGDTQYF	TGTGCCAGCAGCCTGGGGACTAGCGGGACTGGAGATACGCAGTATTTT
TRBD1	14	TRBV28	TRBJ1-4	many	CASRPGTANEKLFF	TGTGCCAGCAGACCCGGGACAGCTAATGAAAAACTGTTTTTT
TRBD2	16	TRBV5-4	TRBJ2-4	.	CASSLTSGLTKNIQYF	TGTGCCAGCAGCTTAACTAGCGGACTAACCAAAAACATTCAGTACTTC
.	16	TRBV11-1	TRBJ2-3	.	CASSLALARGTDTQYF	TGTGCCAGCAGCTTAGCGCTAGCGCGGGGTACAGATACGCAGTATTTT
.	11	TRBV20-1	TRBJ1-2	many	CSASSVNGYTF	TGCAGTGCTAGTTCGGTTAATGGCTACACCTTC
.	15	TRBV6-1	TRBJ1-1	few	CASRSGTGGKTEALF	TGTGCCAGCAGATCGGGGACGGGGGGGAAAACTGAAGCTTTATTT
.	12	TRBV6-1	TRBJ2-4	medium-sized	CASSQREDIQYF	TGTGCCAGCAGCCAGAGGGAAGACATTCAGTACTTC
TRBD2	16	TRBV5-4	TRBJ2-7	many	CASSPRLAGGPYEQYF	TGTGCCAGCAGCCCCAGACTAGCGGGAGGTCCCTACGAGCAGTACTTC
TRBD2	16	TRBV5-1	TRBJ2-1	many	CASSTGTSGSYNEQFF	TGCGCCAGCAGCACCGGGACTAGCGGGAGCTACAATGAGCAGTTCTTC
.	17	TRBV3-1	TRBJ2-5	.	CASSPERVGRSWETQYF	TGTGCCAGCAGCCCAGAGAGAGTTGGACGGTCGTGGGAGACCCAGTACTTC